These 29 T cell receptor beta chains were sequenced from one sample in a study of T cells in Graves' hyperthyroidism and ophthalmopathy. What was amplified from RNA transcripts were TCR beta CDR3 regions. Researchers ran a first-round RT-PCR on the TCR CDR3 using the HTBI primer set. TCRdb redid the calling of the multiplex PCR reads with MiXCR, one entry per CDR3 protein. The table includes around 260,000 distinct CDR3 sequences, less than 30% detected once. Input material: blood. These receptors were collected from a middle-aged man with Graves' hyperthyroidism that later progressed to Graves' ophthalmopathy.

This clonotype appeared many times. The chain joins TRBV2 to TRBJ1-6; D is unresolved. V dropped 3 bases and J dropped 0 bases, with 15 bases sitting between them. This CDR3 contains 18 residues. Germline loops: CDR1 SNHLY, CDR2 FYNNEI. Here the CDR3 reads CASSDTRLGSSYNSPLHF. The CDR3 DNA is TGTGCCAGCAGTGATACAAGGTTGGGGAGCTCCTATAATTCACCCCTCCACTTT.

This clonotype was observed many times. The chain employs TRBV12-3 or TRBV12-4 and TRBJ1-1; no clear D. The CDR3 sequence is 17 residues long. Trimming removed 0 bases from V and 4 bases from J, with 18 bases in between. The CDR3 nucleotides read TGTGCCAGCAGTTTAGCCAGGCTAACGGCGAGTACCACTGAAGCTTTCTTT. Protein sequence: CASSLARLTASTTEAFF.

This clonotype showed up many times. The chain links TRBV27 to TRBJ2-7; D uncertain. Between the trimmed V and J ends, which lost 3 bases and 4 bases, there was a span of 10 bases. The germline V gene encodes CDR1 MNHEY and CDR2 SMNVEV (reference sequence). CDR3 size: 13 residues. CDR3 sequence reads: CASSLRQQYEQYF. The CDR3 DNA follows: TGTGCCAGCAGTTTGAGGCAGCAATACGAGCAGTACTTC.

This clonotype was observed at least ten times. The chain has TRBV20-1 and TRBJ2-2; the D gene is possibly TRBD1 (5 bases). This CDR3 has 15 residues. The V end was cut by 3 bases, the J end by 4 bases, with 15 bases between. The germline V gene encodes CDR1 DFQATT and CDR2 SNEGSKA (reference sequence). This CDR3 reads CSARDGADSTGELFF. The DNA of the CDR3 is TGCAGTGCTAGGGATGGGGCCGACAGCACCGGGGAGCTGTTTTTT.

The chain joins TRBV6-2 or TRBV6-3 to TRBJ2-6; the match to TRBD1 covers 11 bases. The CDR3 is made up of 15 amino acids. The V gene's germline CDR1 is MNHEY and CDR2 SVGEGT. With 7 bases clipped from V and 5 bases from J, the junction kept 4 bases outside the gene matches. CDR3 sequence reads: CASTGQGAWANVLTF. Here the CDR3 DNA reads TGTGCCAGCACCGGACAGGGGGCGTGGGCCAACGTCCTGACTTTC.

The chain combines TRBV20-1 with TRBJ2-7; 7 nucleotides agree with TRBD2. This CDR3 region has 14 residues. CDR1 is DFQATT, CDR2 SNEGSKA, per germline (reference sequence). Trimming at V came to 1 base and at J to 2 bases, leaving 5 bases not matched to a gene. CDR3 nucleotide sequence: TGCAGTGCTAGAGGGGATGGGGGGGCCTACGAGCAGTACTTC. Translated, it gives CSARGDGGAYEQYF.

This clonotype was seen at least ten times. The CDR3, as DNA: TGTGCCAGCAGTCCCGCCCGGGAAAACTACGAGCAGTACTTC. It translates to CASSPARENYEQYF. The chain employs TRBV6-5 and TRBJ2-7, with D maybe TRBD2 (5 bases). The germline V gene has CDR1 MNHEY and CDR2 SVGAGI. Trimming removed 5 bases at V and 3 bases at J, with 14 bases between. This CDR3 region has 14 residues.

This clonotype came up many times. The V and J genes are TRBV24-1 and TRBJ2-4, with D hard to call. This CDR3 has 14 residues. The germline V and J ends were trimmed by 4 bases and 0 bases, with 6 bases remaining between them. The V gene's germline CDR1 is KGHDR and CDR2 SFDVKD. CDR3 DNA: TGTGCCACCAGTGACAATCTAGCCAAAAACATTCAGTACTTC. Translated: CATSDNLAKNIQYF.

This clonotype came up many times. The rearrangement uses TRBV20-1 and TRBJ1-1; 9 nucleotides line up with TRBD1. Germline V CDR1 and CDR2: DFQATT, SNEGSKA (reference sequence). The junction had 9 bases not matched to a gene; V was cut back by 0 bases and J by 7 bases. This CDR3 comprises 15 residues. CDR3: CSARDPLDRGFEAFF. CDR3 bases: TGCAGTGCTAGAGATCCGCTGGACAGGGGATTTGAAGCTTTCTTT.

This clonotype came up many times. The J gene is TRBJ2-7, the V gene TRBV11-3; D may be TRBD2 (5 bases). The CDR3 totals 13 residues. From germline, CDR1 is SGHNT and CDR2 YENEEA. Trimming removed 8 bases at V and 1 base at J, with 12 bases between. The CDR3 DNA follows: TGTGCCAGCGGGGAGACGGGTTCCTACGAGCAGTACTTC. This translates into CASGETGSYEQYF.

This clonotype was recorded many times. V usage is TRBV30 and J usage is TRBJ2-5; D not certain. From germline, CDR1 is GTSNPN and CDR2 SVGIG (reference sequence). CDR3 size: 11 residues. V was pared by 1 base and J by 5 bases, with 5 bases between. DNA of the CDR3: TGTGCCTGGAGTGAGGCGGAGACCCAGTACTTC. Protein: CAWSEAETQYF. The full variable domain, completed using reference TRBV30 and TRBJ2-5, is SQTIHQWPATLVQPVGSPLSLECTVEGTSNPNLYWYRQAAGRGLQLLFYSVGIGQISSEVPQNLSASRPQDRQFILSSKKLLLSDSGFYLCAWSEAETQYFGPGTRLLVL.

This clonotype was counted at least ten times. J is TRBJ1-3 and V is TRBV6-5; 8 bases map to TRBD1. Germline CDR1 is MNHEY and CDR2 is SVGAGI. This CDR3 has 13 amino acids. The J segment lost 4 bases and the V segment lost 6 bases, leaving 2 bases of the junction unmatched. CDR3: CASSWDRGNTIYF. As DNA, the CDR3 is TGTGCCAGCAGCTGGGACAGGGGAAACACCATATATTTT.

This clonotype was recorded at least ten times. The rearrangement uses TRBV5-1 and TRBJ2-7; D ambiguous. The CDR3 loop spans 12 amino acids. Germline lookup yields CDR1 SGHRS and CDR2 YFSETQ. V dropped 6 bases and J dropped 6 bases, with 13 bases sitting between them. The CDR3 loop is CASNAVGSEQYF. For the CDR3, the DNA is TGCGCCAGCAACGCTGTGGGCTCCGAGCAGTACTTC.

This clonotype came up many times. The CDR3, as DNA: TGTGCCAGCAGTGAGATCGGACGGAACGAGCAGTACTTC. It translates to CASSEIGRNEQYF. The J gene is TRBJ2-7, the V gene TRBV25-1; D unclear. The ends were cut back, 3 bases at V and 5 bases at J, with 11 bases in the middle. CDR1 is MGHDK and CDR2 is SYGVNS in the germline V gene. The CDR3 runs to 13 residues.

In its sample, this clonotype was seen many times. The V gene is TRBV5-1, the J gene TRBJ2-2; 11 nucleotides agree with TRBD2. Trimming cost V 0 bases and J 5 bases; bases outside gene matches: 3. This CDR3 region has 16 residues. Germline CDR1 is SGHRS and CDR2 is YFSETQ. Written as DNA, the CDR3 is TGCGCCAGCAGCTTGGATAGACTAGCGGGAACCGGGGAGCTGTTTTTT. It codes for CASSLDRLAGTGELFF. The full variable domain, completed using reference TRBV5-1 and TRBJ2-2, is KAGVTQTPRYLIKTRGQQVTLSCSPISGHRSVSWYQQTPGQGLQFLFEYFSETQRNKGNFPGRFSGRQFSNSRSEMNVSTLELGDSALYLCASSLDRLAGTGELFFGEGSRLTVL.

This clonotype was counted many times. The rearrangement links TRBV20-1 to TRBJ1-2, with D tentatively TRBD1 (6 bases). The CDR3 totals 13 residues. V lost 6 bases, J lost 4 bases, and 15 bases lay in between. Germline V gives CDR1 DFQATT, CDR2 SNEGSKA (reference sequence). In DNA form, the CDR3 reads TGCAGTGCGGCTACAGGGCCCGGCTATGGCTACACCTTC. Encoded protein: CSAATGPGYGYTF.

The rearrangement links TRBV4-2 to TRBJ2-2; D not resolved. CDR3 length: 17 amino acids. Germline V lookup: CDR1 LGHNA, CDR2 YNFKEQ. V was trimmed by 4 bases and J by 3 bases, leaving 18 bases between them. In DNA, the CDR3 is TGTGCCAGCAGCCGGCGCATAGGGAATGGGTACACCGGGGAGCTGTTTTTT. Its protein is CASSRRIGNGYTGELFF.

This clonotype was detected ten times or more. The J gene is TRBJ1-2, the V gene TRBV20-1; 9 nucleotides agree with TRBD1. Germline lookup yields CDR1 DFQATT and CDR2 SNEGSKA (reference sequence). V lost 5 bases and J lost 13; bases outside the gene matches: 14. The CDR3 length is 13 residues. In DNA form, the CDR3 reads TGCAGTGCTCGCGACAGGGGGAAGTTTTACACCACCTTC. Translation: CSARDRGKFYTTF.

Many counts were recorded for this clonotype. This chain joins TRBV5-1 and TRBJ1-2, with D uncertain. The CDR3 loop spans 12 amino acids. Germline values: CDR1 SGHRS, CDR2 YFSETQ. The V gene lost 4 bases and the J gene lost 4 bases, with 8 bases spanning the gap. The DNA of the CDR3 is TGCGCCAGCAGCCTGGACTCCTATGGCTACACCTTC. It specifies CASSLDSYGYTF.

This clonotype has at least ten counts. The chain employs TRBV4-2 and TRBJ1-1; 8 nucleotides agree with TRBD1. Unmatched junction bases numbered 11, after V lost 0 bases and J lost 11 bases. CDR3 length equals 15 residues. Germline values: CDR1 LGHNA, CDR2 YNFKEQ. The chain's CDR3 is CASSQDPTGAVPAFF. The DNA of the CDR3 is TGTGCCAGCAGCCAAGACCCGACAGGGGCGGTCCCCGCTTTCTTT.

The chain couples TRBV27 to TRBJ2-5; possibly TRBD1 or TRBD2 for D (5 bases each). Germline lookup yields CDR1 MNHEY and CDR2 SMNVEV (reference sequence). V dropped 2 bases and J dropped 4 bases, with 11 bases sitting between them. CDR3 length equals 14 residues. CDR3 DNA sequence: TGTGCCAGCAGTTTAAGGGACCCCGGAGAGACCCAGTACTTC. As protein: CASSLRDPGETQYF.

This clonotype was seen ten or more times. V is TRBV28 and J is TRBJ1-5; D call uncertain. The CDR3 has 16 residues. V lost 6 bases and J lost 1, with 16 bases in between. Germline CDR1 is MDHEN and CDR2 is SYDVKM. The CDR3 DNA sequence: TGTGCCAGCAGACCCTGGAGTAGGGTGAGCAATCAGCCCCAGCATTTT. Amino acid sequence: CASRPWSRVSNQPQHF.

Many counts were recorded for this clonotype. The chain joins TRBV2 to TRBJ1-2; D gene uncertain. CDR1 and CDR2 from the germline V gene are SNHLY and FYNNEI. The CDR3 runs 12 residues. V was trimmed by 3 bases and J by 2 bases, leaving 4 bases between them. In nucleotides, the CDR3 is TGTGCCAGCAGTGAGGCGAACTATGGCTACACCTTC. Translation: CASSEANYGYTF.

This chain joins TRBV20-1 and TRBJ1-1; no clear D. This CDR3 is 14 amino acids long. V lost 6 bases to trimming and J lost 6 bases, with 20 bases between them. Germline V gene lookup returns CDR1 DFQATT and CDR2 SNEGSKA (reference sequence). CDR3 residues: CSAGGKGSGPEAFF. CDR3 DNA sequence: TGCAGTGCAGGAGGGAAGGGAAGTGGTCCTGAAGCTTTCTTT.

This clonotype has a count of ten or more. The chain carries TRBV7-9 and TRBJ2-7; no reliable D call. Trimming left V 2 bases short and J 1 base short, with 9 bases between. Germline assignment: CDR1 SEHNR and CDR2 FQNEAQ (reference sequence). The CDR3 runs to 14 residues. CDR3 sequence (DNA): TGTGCCAGCAGCTTAACGAGACCGTCCTACGAGCAGTACTTC. Encoded protein: CASSLTRPSYEQYF.

The chain has TRBV20-1 and TRBJ2-7, with a tentative D call TRBD2 (6 bases). Trimming took 7 bases from V and 6 from J, leaving 16 bases between them. Per the germline V gene, CDR1 is DFQATT and CDR2 is SNEGSKA (reference sequence). The CDR3 length is 12 residues. The CDR3 spells CSVGGGRFEQYF. CDR3 DNA sequence: TGCAGTGTGGGAGGTGGCAGATTCGAGCAGTACTTC.

The V gene is TRBV6-5, the J gene TRBJ1-1; D is undetermined. Trimming removed 4 bases at V and 7 bases at J, with 13 bases between. The germline V gene encodes CDR1 MNHEY and CDR2 SVGAGI. The CDR3 runs 13 residues. The CDR3 here is CASSFAETVEAFF. CDR3 DNA sequence: TGTGCCAGCAGTTTCGCCGAGACCGTTGAAGCTTTCTTT.

V and J are TRBV3-1 and TRBJ1-1; maybe TRBD1 (6 bases). Trimming removed 1 base at V and 7 bases at J, with 10 bases between. The CDR3 has 13 residues. Germline CDR1 and CDR2: LGHDT and YNNKEL (reference sequence). The CDR3 DNA follows: TGTGCCAGCAGCCAAGGTACAGGGTTTGAAGCTTTCTTT. Translation: CASSQGTGFEAFF.

This clonotype was found many times. The chain combines TRBV2 with TRBJ2-7; a possible D gene is TRBD2 (5 bases). Germline V lookup: CDR1 SNHLY, CDR2 FYNNEI. Trimming pared 6 bases from V and 3 bases from J, leaving 9 bases between. The CDR3 spans 12 residues. The CDR3 region is CASSPAVYEQYF. CDR3 nucleotide sequence: TGTGCCAGCAGCCCAGCGGTCTACGAGCAGTACTTC.